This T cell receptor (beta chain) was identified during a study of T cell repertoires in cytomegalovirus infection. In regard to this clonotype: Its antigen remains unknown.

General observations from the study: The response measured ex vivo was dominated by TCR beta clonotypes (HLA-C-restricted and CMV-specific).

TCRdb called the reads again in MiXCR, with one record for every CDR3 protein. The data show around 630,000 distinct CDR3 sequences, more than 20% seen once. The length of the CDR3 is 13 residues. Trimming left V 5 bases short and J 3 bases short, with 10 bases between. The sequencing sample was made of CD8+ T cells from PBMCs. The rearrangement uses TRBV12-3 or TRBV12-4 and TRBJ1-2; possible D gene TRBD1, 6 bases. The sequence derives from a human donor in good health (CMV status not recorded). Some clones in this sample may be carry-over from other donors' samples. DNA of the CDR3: TGTGCCAGCAGTAGGACAGTCTACTATGGCTACACCTTC. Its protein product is CASSRTVYYGYTF.